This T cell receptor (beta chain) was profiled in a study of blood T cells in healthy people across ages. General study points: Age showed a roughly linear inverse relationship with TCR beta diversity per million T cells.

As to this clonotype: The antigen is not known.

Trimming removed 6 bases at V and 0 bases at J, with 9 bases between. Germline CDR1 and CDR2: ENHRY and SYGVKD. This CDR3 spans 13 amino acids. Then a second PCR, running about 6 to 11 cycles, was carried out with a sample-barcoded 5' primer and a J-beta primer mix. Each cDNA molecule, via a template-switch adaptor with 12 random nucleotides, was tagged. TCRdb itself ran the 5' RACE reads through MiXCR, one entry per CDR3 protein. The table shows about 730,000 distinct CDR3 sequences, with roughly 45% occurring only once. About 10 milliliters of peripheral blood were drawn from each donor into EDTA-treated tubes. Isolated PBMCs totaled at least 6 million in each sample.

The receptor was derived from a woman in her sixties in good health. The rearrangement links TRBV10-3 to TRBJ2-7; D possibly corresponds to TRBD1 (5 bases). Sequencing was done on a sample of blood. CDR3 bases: TGTGCCATCAGGCACAGGAGCTCCTACGAGCAGTACTTC. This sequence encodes CAIRHRSSYEQYF.